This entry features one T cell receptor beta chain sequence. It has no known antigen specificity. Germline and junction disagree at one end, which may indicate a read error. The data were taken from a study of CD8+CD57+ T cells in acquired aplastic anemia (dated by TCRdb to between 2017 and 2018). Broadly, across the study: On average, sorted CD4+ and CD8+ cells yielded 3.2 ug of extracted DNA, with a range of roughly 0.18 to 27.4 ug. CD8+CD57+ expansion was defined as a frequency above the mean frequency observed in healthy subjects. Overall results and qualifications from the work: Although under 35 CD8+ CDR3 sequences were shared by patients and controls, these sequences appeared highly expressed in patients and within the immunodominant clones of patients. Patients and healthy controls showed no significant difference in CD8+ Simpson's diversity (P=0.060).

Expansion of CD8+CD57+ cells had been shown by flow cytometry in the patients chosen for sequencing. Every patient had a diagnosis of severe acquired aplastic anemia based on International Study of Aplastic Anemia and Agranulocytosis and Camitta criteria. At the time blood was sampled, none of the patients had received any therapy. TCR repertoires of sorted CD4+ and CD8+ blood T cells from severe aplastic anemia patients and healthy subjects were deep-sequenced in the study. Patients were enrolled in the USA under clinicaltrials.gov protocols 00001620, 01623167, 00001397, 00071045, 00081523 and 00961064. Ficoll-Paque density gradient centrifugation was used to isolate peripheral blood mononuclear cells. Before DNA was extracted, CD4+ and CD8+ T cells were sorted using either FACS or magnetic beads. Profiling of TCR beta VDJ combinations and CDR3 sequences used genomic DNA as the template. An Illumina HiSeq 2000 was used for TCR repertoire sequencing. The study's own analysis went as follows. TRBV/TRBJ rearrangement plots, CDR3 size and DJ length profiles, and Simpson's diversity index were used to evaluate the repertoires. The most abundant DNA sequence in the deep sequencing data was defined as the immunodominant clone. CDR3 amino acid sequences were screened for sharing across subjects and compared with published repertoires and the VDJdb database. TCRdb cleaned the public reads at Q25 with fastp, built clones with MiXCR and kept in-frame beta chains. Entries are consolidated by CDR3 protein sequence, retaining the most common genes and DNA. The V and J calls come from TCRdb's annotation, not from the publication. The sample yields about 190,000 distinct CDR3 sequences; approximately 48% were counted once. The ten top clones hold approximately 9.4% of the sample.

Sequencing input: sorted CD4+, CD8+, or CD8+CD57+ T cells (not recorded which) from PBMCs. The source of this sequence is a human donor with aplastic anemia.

The nucleotide sequence reads TGCGCCAGCAGCTTCCCCGCGGGCGAGCAGTACTTC. It encodes CASSFPAGEQYF. Rearrangement joined TRBV7-9 to TRBJ2-7; TRBD2 is possibly the D segment (5 matching bases). The germline V gene (reference sequence) yields SEHNR for CDR1 and FQNEAQ for CDR2. The CDR3 starts with the cysteine, ends with the phenylalanine, and has 12 residues. Only the CDR3 part of the read is kept: 36 bases, read in frame from the first base.